The 12 T cell receptor beta chains listed next were all sequenced from one sample in a study of shared clonotypes between healthy human individuals. Positive CCR7 selection of CD45RO-negative cells yielded the naive CD8 cells, and terminally differentiated effector memory CD45RA+ cells were excluded. Clones were read by immunoSEQ multiplex PCR, and TCRdb kept only the in-frame ones, dropping some. The table has nearly 600,000 clones, roughly 95% seen once. Input material: naive CD8+ T cells sorted from blood. These receptors all stem from a woman aged 30 to 39 in good health.

This clone was observed once. The chain joins TRBV27 to TRBJ2-7; TRBD1 is a possible D gene (5 bases). This CDR3 has 17 residues. Germline lookup yields CDR1 MNHEY and CDR2 SMNVEV (reference sequence). V lost 4 bases and J lost 0, with 19 bases in between. The CDR3 here is CASSSLFDRTPSYEQYF. CDR3 DNA sequence: TGTGCCAGCAGTTCCCTTTTTGACAGAACCCCCTCCTACGAGCAGTACTTC.

The chain links TRBV27 to TRBJ1-2; D gene ambiguous. Germline V gives CDR1 MNHEY, CDR2 SMNVEV (reference sequence). There are 15 residues in the CDR3. Trimming left V 2 bases short and J 6 bases short, with 16 bases between. In nucleotides, the CDR3 is TGTGCCAGCAGTTTAATTGGCACACCTTCTGATGGCTACACCTTC. Translated: CASSLIGTPSDGYTF.

The chain is built from TRBV27 and TRBJ2-1; D unresolved. The germline CDR1 and CDR2 sequences are MNHEY and SMNVEV (reference sequence). With 2 bases removed from V and 9 bases from J, the gap between germline ends came to 14 bases. The CDR3 consists of 14 residues. The CDR3, as DNA: TGTGCCAGCAGTTTAGGCCATCCGATCGCTGAGCAGTTCTTC. Translation gives CASSLGHPIAEQFF.

This chain uses TRBV7-9 with TRBJ2-1; 12 bases line up with TRBD2. The germline V gene has CDR1 SEHNR and CDR2 FQNEAQ (reference sequence). After removal of 2 bases from V and 9 bases from J, the junction contained 5 bases not matched to a gene. CDR3 length equals 15 residues. CDR3 region: CASSLRLAGVLEQFF. The CDR3 DNA reads as TGTGCCAGCAGCTTACGACTAGCGGGAGTACTTGAGCAGTTCTTC.

CDR3 loop: CASSLRETDTQYF. In DNA form, the CDR3 reads TGTGCCAGTAGTTTGCGGGAGACAGATACGCAGTATTTT. This chain connects TRBV19 to TRBJ2-3; 7 bases line up with TRBD2. V gave up 5 bases and J gave up 3 bases; unmatched junction bases: 2. Germline values: CDR1 LNHDA, CDR2 SQIVND (reference sequence). The CDR3 length is 13 residues.

With respect to this clone: This sample also contains other DNA sequences that code for the same CDR3. This chain uses TRBV7-9 with TRBJ2-7; no definite D call. The CDR3 totals 13 residues. CDR1 and CDR2 from the germline V gene are SEHNR and FQNEAQ (reference sequence). Trimming removed 1 base from V and 1 base from J, with 5 bases in between. CDR3 sequence reads: CASSLDSSYEQYF. CDR3 coding DNA: TGTGCCAGCAGCTTAGACTCTTCCTACGAGCAGTACTTC.

This clone showed up just once. The V call is TRBV5-1, the J call TRBJ2-7; maybe TRBD1 (6 bases). Trimming removed 5 bases from V and 5 bases from J, with 23 bases in between. From germline, CDR1 is SGHRS and CDR2 YFSETQ. This CDR3 has 16 residues. The CDR3 protein is CASRPRGWGRGDEQYF. The CDR3 bases are TGCGCCAGCAGACCCCGCGGCTGGGGCAGGGGAGACGAGCAGTACTTC.

Note on this clone: Other nucleotide sequences in the sample specify the same CDR3. The chain uses TRBV4-1 and TRBJ2-7; D gene ambiguous. Germline values: CDR1 MGHRA, CDR2 YSYEKL. This CDR3 has 13 amino acids. V was cut by 4 bases and J by 0 bases, with 7 bases left in between. CDR3 in DNA: TGCGCCAGCAGCCTTACGAGCTCCTACGAGCAGTACTTC. As protein: CASSLTSSYEQYF.

DNA of the CDR3: TGCGCCAGCAGCTTGGATGAGGACGGGTACTTCTCCTACGAGCAGTACTTC. It codes for CASSLDEDGYFSYEQYF. This chain uses TRBV5-1 with TRBJ2-7; D is unclear. CDR1 and CDR2 (germline): SGHRS, YFSETQ. This CDR3 region has 17 residues. With 0 bases removed from V and 0 bases from J, the gap between germline ends came to 16 bases.

This sequence joins TRBV13 and TRBJ2-2, with a weak D call TRBD1 (5 bases). V dropped 2 bases and J dropped 0 bases, with 10 bases sitting between them. This CDR3 region has 16 residues. CDR1 and CDR2 (germline): PRHDT, FYEKMQ (reference sequence). Here the CDR3 DNA reads TGTGCCAGCAGCTTATATGCGACAGCGAACACCGGGGAGCTGTTTTTT. Translating it yields CASSLYATANTGELFF.

The rearrangement uses TRBV19 and TRBJ2-7; 14 bases map to TRBD2. Germline V CDR1 and CDR2: LNHDA, SQIVND (reference sequence). V lost 4 bases and J lost 4; bases outside the gene matches: 6. The CDR3 has 16 residues. The CDR3 loop is CASSNGLAGGLYEQYF. CDR3 bases: TGTGCCAGTAGTAACGGACTAGCGGGAGGCCTTTACGAGCAGTACTTC.

This sequence joins TRBV28 and TRBJ2-1; perhaps TRBD2 as D (6 bases). Germline V lookup: CDR1 MDHEN, CDR2 SYDVKM. The V end lost 5 bases, the J end lost 8 bases, and 19 bases lay between the germline ends. CDR3 length equals 15 residues. The CDR3: CASSPPGVGRDEQFF. Here the CDR3 DNA reads TGTGCCAGCAGTCCTCCGGGGGTGGGGCGGGATGAGCAGTTCTTC.